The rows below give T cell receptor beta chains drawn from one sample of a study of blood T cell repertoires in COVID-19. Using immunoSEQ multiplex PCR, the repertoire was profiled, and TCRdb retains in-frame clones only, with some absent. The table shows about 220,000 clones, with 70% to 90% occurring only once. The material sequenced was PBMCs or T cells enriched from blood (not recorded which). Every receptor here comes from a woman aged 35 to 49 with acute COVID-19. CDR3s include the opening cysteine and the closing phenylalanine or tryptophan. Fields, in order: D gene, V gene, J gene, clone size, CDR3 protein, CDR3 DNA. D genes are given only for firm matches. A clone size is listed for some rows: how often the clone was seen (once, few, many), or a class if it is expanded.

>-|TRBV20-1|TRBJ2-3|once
CSASSEDTQYF
TGCAGTGCTAGCTCAGAAGATACGCAGTATTTT
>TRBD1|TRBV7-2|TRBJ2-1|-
CASSLSVRQGSYNEQFF
TGTGCCAGCAGCCTTAGCGTAAGACAGGGTTCCTACAATGAGCAGTTCTTC
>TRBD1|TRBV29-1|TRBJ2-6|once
CSVEDRGSLAGANVLTF
TGCAGCGTTGAGGACAGGGGGAGCCTAGCAGGGGCCAACGTCCTGACTTTC
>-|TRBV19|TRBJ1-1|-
CASRGRGETEAFF
TGTGCCAGTAGGGGCAGGGGAGAAACTGAAGCTTTCTTT
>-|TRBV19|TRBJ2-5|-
CASSTPGLLETQYF
TGTGCCAGTAGTACACCGGGACTGTTAGAGACCCAGTACTTC
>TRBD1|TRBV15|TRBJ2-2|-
CATSRGQGADGELFF
TGTGCCACCAGCAGAGGACAGGGGGCGGACGGGGAGCTGTTTTTT
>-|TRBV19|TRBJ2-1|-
CASSIEAAGQYNEQFF
TGTGCCAGTAGTATAGAGGCCGCAGGACAGTACAATGAGCAGTTCTTC
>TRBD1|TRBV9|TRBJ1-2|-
CASSVGDRGNYGYTF
TGTGCCAGCAGCGTAGGGGACAGAGGGAACTATGGCTACACCTTC
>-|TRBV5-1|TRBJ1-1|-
CASSLDGGVGTEAFF
TGCGCCAGCAGCTTGGATGGAGGGGTAGGGACTGAAGCTTTCTTT
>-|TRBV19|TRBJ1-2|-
CASSIGGYYGYTF
TGTGCCAGTAGTATCGGGGGGTACTATGGCTACACCTTC
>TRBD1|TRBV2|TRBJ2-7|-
CASRPDRGHFYEQYF
TGTGCCAGCAGACCCGACAGGGGGCATTTCTACGAGCAGTACTTC
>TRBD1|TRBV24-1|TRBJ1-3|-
CATSDRGQPSGNTIYF
TGTGCCACCAGTGACCGGGGACAGCCCTCTGGAAACACCATATATTTT
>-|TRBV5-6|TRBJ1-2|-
CASSSRGSSDWNYGYTF
TGTGCCAGCAGCTCGAGGGGGTCGTCAGACTGGAACTATGGCTACACCTTC
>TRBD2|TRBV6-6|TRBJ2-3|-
CASSYPSGRSTDTQYF
TGTGCCAGCAGTTACCCGAGCGGGAGGAGCACAGATACGCAGTATTTT
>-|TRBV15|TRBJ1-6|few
CATSREWSLTGSPLHF
TGTGCCACCAGCAGGGAGTGGAGTCTAACAGGTTCACCCCTCCACTTT
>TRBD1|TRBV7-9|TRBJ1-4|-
CASSWPRTGVEKLFF
TGTGCCAGCAGCTGGCCACGGACAGGGGTTGAAAAACTGTTTTTT
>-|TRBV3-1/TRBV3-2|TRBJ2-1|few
CASSQGQEQYNEQFF
TGTGCCAGCAGCCAAGGACAGGAGCAATACAATGAGCAGTTCTTC